A selection of T cell receptor beta chains follows, all from one sample in a study of beta chain features in type 1 diabetes. The protocol was immunoSEQ multiplex PCR, while the TCRdb copy is restricted to in-frame clones and leaves out a portion. The sample comprises hundreds of thousands of clones, roughly 12% of which are singletons, and more than 0.015% rests with the top ten. The sample consisted of naive CD4+ T cells from blood. The receptors come from a man aged 18-30 years in good health. The CDR3 runs from the conserved cysteine through the conserved F or W. The D gene is left open where the match is weak. Size tells how often a clone was seen (once, few, many) or the class of an expanded clone, and some rows leave it out.

TRBD1 | . | TRBJ2-1 | TRBV18 | TGTGCCAGCTCTCCCGGGACAGGGGATTCCTACAATGAGCAGTTCTTC | CASSPGTGDSYNEQFF
. | few | TRBJ1-3 | TRBV6-6 | TGTGCCAGCAGTTCAGACAGATCGTGGGGAAACACCATATATTTT | CASSSDRSWGNTIYF
. | . | TRBJ2-1 | TRBV7-3 | TGTGCCAGCAGCTTAAGGAGCGGGTCCTACAATGAGCAGTTCTTC | CASSLRSGSYNEQFF
. | . | TRBJ2-3 | TRBV9 | TGTGCCAGCAGCGGGAACACAGGGATGTCTTCAGATACGCAGTATTTT | CASSGNTGMSSDTQYF
. | . | TRBJ2-5 | TRBV29-1 | TGCAGCGTTGAAGACGCGCTAGAAGAGACCCAGTACTTC | CSVEDALEETQYF
. | . | TRBJ2-2 | TRBV7-2 | TGTGCCAGCAGCTTTGAGGGGGTCGGGACCGGGGAGCTGTTTTTT | CASSFEGVGTGELFF
TRBD2 | . | TRBJ2-1 | TRBV7-8 | TGTGCCAGCAGCTTAGGCAGTAGCGGGATTCCGGATGAGCAGTTCTTC | CASSLGSSGIPDEQFF
. | . | TRBJ1-5 | TRBV18 | TGTGCCAGCTCACCCTCGGGGTGGGGTCAGCCCCAGCATTTT | CASSPSGWGQPQHF
TRBD1 | . | TRBJ2-2 | TRBV5-4 | TGTGCCAGCAGCCTGACAGGGAGAGGTAAAGCCGGGGAGCTGTTTTTT | CASSLTGRGKAGELFF
. | few | TRBJ2-7 | TRBV28 | TGTGCCAGCACGGTTTGGGGCGATGGGAACTCCTACGAGCAGTACTTC | CASTVWGDGNSYEQYF
. | . | TRBJ2-7 | TRBV29-1 | TGCAGCGTTGAAGAAGCGCGTGCAGACTCCTACGAGCAGTACTTC | CSVEEARADSYEQYF
. | few | TRBJ2-4 | TRBV15 | TGTGCCACCAGCTCCAAACGGAGTCCGGTAGCCAAAAACATTCAGTACTTC | CATSSKRSPVAKNIQYF
. | . | TRBJ1-5 | TRBV2 | TGTGCCAGCAGTGTTTTACAGTTCAAATATAGCAATCAGCCCCAGCATTTT | CASSVLQFKYSNQPQHF
TRBD2 | . | TRBJ2-2 | TRBV15 | TGTGCCACCAGCAGAGGTCTAGCGGGGGGAGACACCGGGGAGCTGTTTTTT | CATSRGLAGGDTGELFF
. | few | TRBJ2-2 | TRBV7-9 | TGTGCCAGCAGCTTATTGTCCAGCACCGGGGAGCTGTTTTTT | CASSLLSSTGELFF
TRBD2 | . | TRBJ2-1 | TRBV7-2 | TGTGCCAGCAGCGGATTAGCGGGAACCTACAATGAGCAGTTCTTC | CASSGLAGTYNEQFF
. | few | TRBJ2-5 | TRBV4-3 | TGCGCCAGCAGCCAAGCCAGTAAAGAGACCCAGTACTTC | CASSQASKETQYF
TRBD2 | . | TRBJ2-2 | TRBV2 | TGTGCCAGCAGTGCACTAGCGGGAGCCGGGGAGCTGTTTTTT | CASSALAGAGELFF
. | few | TRBJ2-4 | TRBV7-9 | TGTGCCAGCAGCTTAGGGGACTCGCTCTACGTAAAAAACATTCAGTACTTC | CASSLGDSLYVKNIQYF
. | few | TRBJ1-1 | TRBV19 | TGTGCCAGCGGAAAGGGGATCGGCACTGAAGCTTTCTTT | CASGKGIGTEAFF
TRBD2 | few | TRBJ2-7 | TRBV7-2 | TGTGCCAGCAGCTTCGGCGCTAGCGGGATAAATTACGAGCAGTACTTC | CASSFGASGINYEQYF
. | . | TRBJ2-1 | TRBV5-1 | TGCGCCAGCAGCCAAAGTGGCCAGGCGTACAATGAGCAGTTCTTC | CASSQSGQAYNEQFF
. | few | TRBJ2-2 | TRBV5-4 | TGTGCCAGCAGCACCGGACAAATGAACACCGGGGAGCTGTTTTTT | CASSTGQMNTGELFF
. | few | TRBJ2-5 | TRBV7-2 | TGTGCCAGCAGCTTATTGGCAGGAGAGACCCAGTACTTC | CASSLLAGETQYF
TRBD1 | few | TRBJ1-4 | TRBV7-9 | TGTGCCAGCAGCTCAGGGGGCATAGGGGAAAAACTGTTTTTT | CASSSGGIGEKLFF
. | . | TRBJ2-3 | TRBV18 | TGTGCCAGCTCACCCTCCACAGATACGCAGTATTTT | CASSPSTDTQYF
TRBD2 | . | TRBJ2-3 | TRBV7-2 | TGTGCCACGGGAGCGGGGGGGGGCACAGATACGCAGTATTTT | CATGAGGGTDTQYF